The present T cell receptor (beta chain) was sequenced within a study of blood T cell repertoires in COVID-19. About the research overall: Sites in the United States, Italy and Spain provided acute and convalescent COVID-19 samples. PBMCs, B-cell-depleted T cells, or T cells provided the cDNA or gDNA that made up the material.

The germline V gene encodes CDR1 SGHTA and CDR2 FQGNSA. V was clipped by 5 bases and J by 2 bases, with 17 bases between them. The CDR3 is 16 residues long. This clone was detected only once. In the authors' methods: Estimation of nucleated cell counts was performed using reference gene primer amplification. Clones were sequenced by immunoSEQ multiplex PCR, and TCRdb holds only the in-frame ones, with some missing. The V and J calls and the clone size are those of that table, but D and trimming were determined from the DNA. This sample has 250,000 or so clones, with approximately 80% found just once. The clonotype comes from a man in his sixties with acute or convalescent COVID-19. The J gene is TRBJ2-3, the V gene TRBV7-2, with D possibly TRBD2 on 5 matching bases. Sample: peripheral blood. CDR3 residues: CASSPTGPSLTDTQYF. The CDR3 DNA reads TGTGCCAGCAGCCCGACTGGCCCTAGCCTCACAGATACGCAGTATTTT.